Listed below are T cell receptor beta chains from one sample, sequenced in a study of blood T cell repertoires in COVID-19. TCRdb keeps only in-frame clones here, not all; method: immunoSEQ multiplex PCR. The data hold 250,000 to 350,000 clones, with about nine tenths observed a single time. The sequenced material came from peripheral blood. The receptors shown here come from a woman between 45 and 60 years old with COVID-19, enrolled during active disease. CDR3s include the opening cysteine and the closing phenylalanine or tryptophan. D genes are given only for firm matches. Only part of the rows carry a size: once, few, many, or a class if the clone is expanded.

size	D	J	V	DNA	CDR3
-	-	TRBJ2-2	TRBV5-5	TGTGCCAGCAGCACACGGGCCAGGGACACCGGGGAGCTGTTTTTT	CASSTRARDTGELFF
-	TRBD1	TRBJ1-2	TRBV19	TGTGCCAGTAGTATTTCCCGCCAGGACAGGGCCGGCTACACCTTC	CASSISRQDRAGYTF
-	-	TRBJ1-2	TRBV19	TGTGCCAGTAGTATGTGGCAGGGGACAAACTATGGCTACACCTTC	CASSMWQGTNYGYTF
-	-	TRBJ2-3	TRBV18	TGTGCCAGCTCACCTTACGAGCGACATACGCAGTATTTT	CASSPYERHTQYF
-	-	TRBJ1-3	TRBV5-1	TGCGCCAGCAGCCGATCCCCCGGACAGGGAAACACCATATATTTT	CASSRSPGQGNTIYF
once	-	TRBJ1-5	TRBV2	TGTGCCAGCAGTGAAACGACATTTCTCAATCAGCCCCAGCATTTT	CASSETTFLNQPQHF
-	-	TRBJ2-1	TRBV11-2	TGTGCCAGCAGTCGCGTGGGTCAGGGGCAAGGGGAGCAGTTCTTC	CASSRVGQGQGEQFF
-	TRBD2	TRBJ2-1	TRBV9	TGTGCCAGCAGCGCAGAGGGACTAGCGGGAAACAATGAGCAGTTCTTC	CASSAEGLAGNNEQFF
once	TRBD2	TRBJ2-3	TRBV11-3	TGTGCCAGCAGCCCTGTCCCGGGACTAGCGGGAGACTCTAGGAATACGCAGTATTTT	CASSPVPGLAGDSRNTQYF
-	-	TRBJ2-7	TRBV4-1	TGCGCCAGCAGCCAAGATCTAGGAGGGAAGTTCTACGAGCAGTACTTC	CASSQDLGGKFYEQYF
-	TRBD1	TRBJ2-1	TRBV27	TGTGCCAGCAGTTTGGACCCAGGGGGTTCCTACAATGAGCAGTTCTTC	CASSLDPGGSYNEQFF
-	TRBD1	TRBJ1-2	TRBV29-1	TGCAGCGCAGCGACAGGGTCTAACTATGGCTACACCTTC	CSAATGSNYGYTF
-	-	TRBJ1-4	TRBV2	TGTGCCAGCCTAAAGACAGGCTTTAATGAAAAACTGTTTTTT	CASLKTGFNEKLFF
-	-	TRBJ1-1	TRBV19	TGTGCCACTGCCCGAACAGGGTTTAGGTTGAACACTGAAGCTTTCTTT	CATARTGFRLNTEAFF
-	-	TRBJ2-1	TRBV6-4	TGTGCCAGCAGTGACTGGTCTCAGGGTGAGCAGTTCTTC	CASSDWSQGEQFF
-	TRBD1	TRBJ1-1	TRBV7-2	TGTGCCAGCAGCCCGTACTTGACAGGGGCGCCCCATGAAGCTTTCTTT	CASSPYLTGAPHEAFF
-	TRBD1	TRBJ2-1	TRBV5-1	TGCGCCAGCAGCTTGGACCACAGGGGGCAGGTCAATGAGCAGTTCTTC	CASSLDHRGQVNEQFF
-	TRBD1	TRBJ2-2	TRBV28	TGTGCCAGTCTACCGGGACAGGGGAACACCGGGGAGCTGTTTTTT	CASLPGQGNTGELFF
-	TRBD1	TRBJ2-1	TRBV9	TGTGCCAGCAGCGTAGGGCGGGACAGGCGCTCCTACAATGAGCAGTTCTTC	CASSVGRDRRSYNEQFF
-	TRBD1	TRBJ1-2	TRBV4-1	TGCGCCAGCAGCCAAGGCGACAGGGGCGGCTACACCTTC	CASSQGDRGGYTF
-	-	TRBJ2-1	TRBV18	TGTGCCAGCTCACCGAGGCCAGCGGATGAGCAGTTCTTC	CASSPRPADEQFF
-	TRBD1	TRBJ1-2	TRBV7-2	TGTGCCAGCAGCTCCGGGACAGGGCTTTTTGGCTACACCTTC	CASSSGTGLFGYTF
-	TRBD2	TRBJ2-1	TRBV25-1	TGTGCCAGCAGCCTAATGGGGGGGCCTAGCGGGAGGACGAGTGAGCAGTTCTTC	CASSLMGGPSGRTSEQFF
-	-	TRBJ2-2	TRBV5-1	TGCGCCAGCACCGACCCAGGACTACTAGCTTTCGGGGAGCTGTTTTTT	CASTDPGLLAFGELFF
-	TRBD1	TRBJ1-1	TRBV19	TGTGCCAGTAGTGCGCGGACAGGGCCCGGCGGTGCTTTCTTT	CASSARTGPGGAFF
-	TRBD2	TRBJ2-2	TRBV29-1	TGCAGCGGCGGGGGTTCTATGAACACCGGGGAGCTGTTTTTT	CSGGGSMNTGELFF
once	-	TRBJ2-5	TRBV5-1	TGCGCCAGCAGCTTACCCGAGGTTGAGACCCAGTACTTC	CASSLPEVETQYF
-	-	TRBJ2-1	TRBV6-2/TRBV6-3	TGTGCCAGCAGTTACGAGCTAGCGCGAAATGAGCAGTTCTTC	CASSYELARNEQFF
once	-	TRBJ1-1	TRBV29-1	TGCAGCGTTACGGGACATACAGTCATGAACACTGAAGCTTTCTTT	CSVTGHTVMNTEAFF
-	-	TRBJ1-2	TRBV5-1	TGCGCCAGCAGCCCCATGGAGGCCTATGGCTACACCTTC	CASSPMEAYGYTF
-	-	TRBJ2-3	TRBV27	TGTGCCAGCAGTTTATCCCCTTATGCGGGAAGGGATACGCAGTATTTT	CASSLSPYAGRDTQYF
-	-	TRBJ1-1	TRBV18	TGTGCCAGCTCACCTTTACAGGGTGGCACTGAAGCTTTCTTT	CASSPLQGGTEAFF
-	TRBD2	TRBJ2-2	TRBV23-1	TGCGCCAGCAGCCGAAGACGGGGGGGTTTATGCGGGGAGCTGTTTTTT	CASSRRRGGLCGELFF
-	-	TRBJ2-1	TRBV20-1	TGCAGTGCTAGTCGACTAGACCTGGGGGAGCAGTTCTTC	CSASRLDLGEQFF
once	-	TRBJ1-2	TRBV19	TGTGCCAGTAGTATAGCCCCCCCAGGGCATATCTATGGCTACACCTTC	CASSIAPPGHIYGYTF
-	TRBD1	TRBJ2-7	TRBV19	TGTGCCAGTCGGCCCCCGGGACAGTCCTACGAGCAGTACTTC	CASRPPGQSYEQYF
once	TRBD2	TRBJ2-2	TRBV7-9	TGTGCCAGCAGCCCTAGCGGGAGAACTGGGGAGCTGTTTTTT	CASSPSGRTGELFF
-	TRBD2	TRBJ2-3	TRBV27	TGTGCCAGCAGTTTATTAGGACTAGCGGGGACGAACACAGATACGCAGTATTTT	CASSLLGLAGTNTDTQYF
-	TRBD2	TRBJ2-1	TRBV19	TGTGCCAGTAGTGCCACCGGGACTAGCGTTGGGAATGAGCAGTTCTTC	CASSATGTSVGNEQFF
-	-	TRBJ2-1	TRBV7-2	TGTGCCAGCAGCCTAATCCCTCAGACTTCCTACAATGAGCAGTTCTTC	CASSLIPQTSYNEQFF
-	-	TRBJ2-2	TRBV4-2	TGTGCCAGCAGCCCCGGGGTATACACCGGGGAGCTGTTTTTT	CASSPGVYTGELFF
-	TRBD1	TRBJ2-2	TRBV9	TGTGCCAGCAGCGTAGTCCGCGACAGGGAAGGCGGGGAGCTGTTTTTT	CASSVVRDREGGELFF
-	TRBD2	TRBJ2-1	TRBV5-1	TGCGCCAGCAGCTCGACTAGCGGGAGGGCCGGCGGTGAGCAGTTCTTC	CASSSTSGRAGGEQFF
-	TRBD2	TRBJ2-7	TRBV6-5	TGTGCCAGCCACCGGACGGGAGGGTTCGAGCAGTACTTC	CASHRTGGFEQYF
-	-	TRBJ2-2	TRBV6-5	TGTGCCAGCACCCTGATGACAGGGCGGGACGGGGAGCTGTTTTTT	CASTLMTGRDGELFF
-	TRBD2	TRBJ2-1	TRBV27	TGTGCCAGCAGTATTCCTAGCGGTTCCTACAATGAGCAGTTCTTC	CASSIPSGSYNEQFF
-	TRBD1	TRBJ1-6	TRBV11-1	TGTGCCAGCGGGGGACAGCCTTATAATTCACCCCTCCACTTT	CASGGQPYNSPLHF
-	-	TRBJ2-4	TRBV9	TGTGCCAGCAGCGTAGCCGACCAGGCGAACATTCAGTACTTC	CASSVADQANIQYF
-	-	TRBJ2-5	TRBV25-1	TGTGCCAGCAGTGACGGTTACTCTGGAGAGACCCAGTACTTC	CASSDGYSGETQYF
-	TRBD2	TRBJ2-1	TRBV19	TGTGCCACCGTAATCGCGGGGGGCGGGGGAAGCTCCTACAATGAGCAGTTCTTC	CATVIAGGGGSSYNEQFF
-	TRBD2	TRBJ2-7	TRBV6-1	TGTGCCAGCAGTGAAGCAGGACTAGCGTCCTACGAGCAGTACTTC	CASSEAGLASYEQYF
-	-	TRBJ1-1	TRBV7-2	TGTGCCAGCAGCTTTTTACAGTTGAACACTGAAGCTTTCTTT	CASSFLQLNTEAFF
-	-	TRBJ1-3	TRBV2	TGTGCCAGCAGGGAGTTAGCCTCTGGAAACACCATATATTTT	CASRELASGNTIYF
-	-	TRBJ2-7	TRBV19	TGTGCCAGTAGTCGGTCCTACGAGCAGTACTTC	CASSRSYEQYF
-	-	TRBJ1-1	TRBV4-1	TGCGCCAGCAACCCCCAGGGGATGGGTTTGAACACTGAAGCTTTCTTT	CASNPQGMGLNTEAFF
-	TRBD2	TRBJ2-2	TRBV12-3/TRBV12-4	TGTGCCAGCAGCAGTCGGGGGGGCGGGGAGCTGTTTTTT	CASSSRGGGELFF
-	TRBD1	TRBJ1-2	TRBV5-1	TGCGCCAGCAGCTTGGAGGGACAGGCGTTCTATGGCTACACCTTC	CASSLEGQAFYGYTF